These 30 T cell receptor beta chains share one sample of origin, sequenced in a study of T cell responses to AZD1222 COVID-19 vaccine. TCRdb's table, derived via immunoSEQ multiplex PCR, lists solely in-frame clones and lacks some. The table lists tens of thousands of clones, around 88% of them singletons. The material was peripheral blood, obtained on day 0 of AZD1222 vaccination. These TCRs come from an adult in good health.

This clone was detected only once. The chain has TRBV9 and TRBJ1-6, with D unresolved. Germline V CDR1 and CDR2: SGDLS, YYNGEE. Trimming removed 2 bases from V and 6 bases from J, with 12 bases in between. There are 15 residues in the CDR3. In DNA, the CDR3 is TGTGCCAGCAGCGTCGTGTCCGACCCTAATTCACCCCTCCACTTT. Amino acid sequence: CASSVVSDPNSPLHF.

The rearrangement links TRBV3-1 (or the pseudogene TRBV3-2) to TRBJ1-2; TRBD1 matches 7 bases. Germline CDR1 reads LGHDT; CDR2 reads YNNKEL (reference sequence). The J segment lost 8 bases and the V segment lost 4 bases, leaving 13 bases of the junction unmatched. The CDR3 loop spans 15 amino acids. The CDR3 DNA is TGTGCCAGCAGCCCGCGACTTGACAGGGTTGGGGGCTACACCTTC. Amino acid sequence: CASSPRLDRVGGYTF.

The chain links TRBV6-5 to TRBJ2-4, with 9 bases fitting TRBD1. Trimming at V came to 6 bases and at J to 3 bases, leaving 6 bases not matched to a gene. From germline, CDR1 is MNHEY and CDR2 SVGAGI. The CDR3 has 15 residues. The CDR3 DNA follows: TGTGCCAGCAGGGCGACAGGGGGTGGCAAAAACATTCAGTACTTC. Residues: CASRATGGGKNIQYF.

This chain links TRBV19 with TRBJ2-5; no clear D gene. Germline V lookup: CDR1 LNHDA, CDR2 SQIVND (reference sequence). The CDR3 loop spans 14 amino acids. Trimming took 5 bases from V and 5 from J, leaving 15 bases between them. The CDR3 here is CASSGYLSPETQYF. The CDR3 region has the DNA TGTGCCAGTAGTGGATACCTTAGCCCCGAGACCCAGTACTTC.

The genes are TRBV5-4 and TRBJ2-2; 13 bases are shared with TRBD2. The V and J ends lost 4 bases and 2 bases, in that order; junction bases with no gene match: 2. The CDR3 sequence is 16 residues long. In germline, CDR1 is SGHNT, CDR2 YYREEE (reference sequence). CDR3 loop: CASSQGLAGNTGELFF. The DNA of the CDR3 is TGTGCCAGCAGCCAGGGACTAGCGGGAAACACCGGGGAGCTGTTTTTT.

The chain carries TRBV15 and TRBJ1-5, with D possibly matching TRBD1 (5 bases). V lost 5 bases and J 5 bases, leaving 13 bases between the germline ends. The length of the CDR3 is 14 residues. Germline assignment: CDR1 LNHNV and CDR2 YYDKDF (reference sequence). The CDR3 loop is CATSGDGADQPQHF. The CDR3 nucleotides are TGTGCCACCAGCGGGGACGGGGCCGATCAGCCCCAGCATTTT. The full variable domain, in which reference TRBV15 and TRBJ1-5 provide the parts outside the CDR3, is DAMVIQNPRYQVTQFGKPVTLSCSQTLNHNVMYWYQQKSSQAPKLLFHYYDKDFNNEADTPDNFQSRRPNTSFCFLDIRSPGLGDTAMYLCATSGDGADQPQHFGDGTRLSIL.

This clone was detected only a few times. The V gene is TRBV28, the J gene TRBJ1-5; D not resolved. Between the trimmed V and J ends, which lost 1 base and 5 bases, there was a span of 21 bases. CDR1 is MDHEN and CDR2 is SYDVKM in the germline V gene. This CDR3 contains 18 residues. The CDR3 DNA sequence: TGTGCCAGCAGTTTATCGGTAGGATTAGGATCTATGGATCAGCCCCAGCATTTT. Protein product: CASSLSVGLGSMDQPQHF.

The V and J genes are TRBV5-4 and TRBJ2-3, with 9 nucleotides matching TRBD2. The CDR3 runs 17 residues. In germline, CDR1 is SGHNT, CDR2 YYREEE (reference sequence). V lost 2 bases and J lost 3; bases outside the gene matches: 10. CDR3 sequence (DNA): TGTGCCAGCAGCTTAGGGGTAGCGGGAGCGGGGACAGATACGCAGTATTTT. Its translation is CASSLGVAGAGTDTQYF.

V gene TRBV6-4 combines with J gene TRBJ2-7; D might be TRBD2 (6 bases). CDR1 MRHNA and CDR2 SNTAGT come from the germline V gene. This CDR3 region has 11 residues. V shed 11 bases and J shed 2 bases, with 10 bases lying between them. CDR3 sequence reads: CAPGLPYEQYF. In nucleotides, the CDR3 is TGTGCCCCGGGACTGCCCTACGAGCAGTACTTC.

V gene TRBV2 combines with J gene TRBJ2-5; no reliable D call. The V gene's germline CDR1 is SNHLY and CDR2 FYNNEI. The CDR3 sequence is 11 residues long. With 2 bases removed from V and 5 bases from J, the gap between germline ends came to 3 bases. CDR3 residues: CASSERETQYF. The CDR3 nucleotides are TGTGCCAGCAGTGAACGGGAGACCCAGTACTTC.

The chain has TRBV30 and TRBJ1-5; no clear D. V lost 4 bases, J lost 7 bases, and 14 bases lay in between. Per germline, CDR1 GTSNPN and CDR2 SVGIG (reference sequence). The CDR3 is 13 residues long. In DNA form, the CDR3 reads TGTGCCTGGACCAAGGCAGGCGGGCAGCCCCAGCATTTT. The encoded protein is CAWTKAGGQPQHF. Combining the CDR3 with reference TRBV30 and TRBJ1-5 gives the whole variable domain SQTIHQWPATLVQPVGSPLSLECTVEGTSNPNLYWYRQAAGRGLQLLFYSVGIGQISSEVPQNLSASRPQDRQFILSSKKLLLSDSGFYLCAWTKAGGQPQHFGDGTRLSIL.

This clone was detected a few times. V is TRBV10-3 and J is TRBJ2-2, with D unclear. V lost 0 bases to trimming and J lost 6 bases, with 5 bases between them. Per the germline V gene, CDR1 is ENHRY and CDR2 is SYGVKD. This CDR3 region has 13 residues. The CDR3: CAISESVAGELFF. CDR3 in DNA: TGTGCCATCAGTGAGTCGGTTGCCGGGGAGCTGTTTTTT.

The CDR3 DNA reads TGCAGCGTTGGTGAAGGTAGATACGTATATTTT. Translation: CSVGEGRYVYF. The V call is TRBV29-1, the J call TRBJ1-3; D unresolved. CDR3 length equals 11 residues. Trimming stripped 4 bases from V and 14 bases from J, with 15 bases between. CDR1 is SQVTM, CDR2 ANQGSEA, per germline.

V gene TRBV5-6 combines with J gene TRBJ1-2, with D hard to call. This CDR3 contains 12 residues. Trimming pared 3 bases from V and 5 bases from J, leaving 8 bases between. Germline CDR1 is SGHDT and CDR2 is YYEEEE. In DNA, the CDR3 is TGTGCCAGCAGCTCCACAGAGTATGGCTACACCTTC. This gives the protein CASSSTEYGYTF.

The rearrangement joins TRBV28 to TRBJ1-1; possible D gene TRBD1, 6 bases. The germline V and J ends were trimmed by 4 bases and 8 bases, with 11 bases remaining between them. Germline assignment: CDR1 MDHEN and CDR2 SYDVKM. This CDR3 contains 12 residues. The CDR3 here is CASSSAGQEAFF. The CDR3 DNA is TGTGCCAGCAGTTCCGCAGGACAGGAAGCTTTCTTT.

The DNA of the CDR3 is TGTGCCAGCAGCTTTACGACAGGGGCCGATTCACCCCTCCACTTT. Residues: CASSFTTGADSPLHF. This chain links TRBV7-9 with TRBJ1-6; 8 nucleotides agree with TRBD1. J lost 8 bases, V lost 3 bases, and 6 bases had no gene match. The CDR3 has 15 residues. Per germline, CDR1 SEHNR and CDR2 FQNEAQ (reference sequence).

The chain has TRBV6-2 or TRBV6-3 and TRBJ2-1; the D is unclear. V was clipped by 5 bases and J by 7 bases, with 9 bases between them. Germline V gene lookup returns CDR1 MNHEY and CDR2 SVGEGT. The CDR3 sequence is 12 residues long. CDR3 DNA: TGTGCCAGCAGTACTGTCGGGAATGAGCAGTTCTTC. As protein: CASSTVGNEQFF.

V usage is TRBV5-4 and J usage is TRBJ2-7, with a possible D match to TRBD1 (7 bases). Germline CDR1 is SGHNT and CDR2 is YYREEE (reference sequence). Between the trimmed V and J ends, which lost 4 bases and 3 bases, there was a span of 14 bases. The CDR3 spans 14 residues. CDR3: CASSAQGGGYEQYF. CDR3 coding DNA: TGTGCCAGCAGCGCCCAGGGGGGAGGCTACGAGCAGTACTTC.

This clone was seen only once. The rearrangement joins TRBV2 to TRBJ1-2; D might be TRBD1 (5 bases). Germline CDR1 is SNHLY and CDR2 is FYNNEI. V lost 4 bases to trimming and J lost 4 bases, with 10 bases between them. The CDR3 has 13 residues. The CDR3 nucleotides are TGTGCCAGCAGTGCGGACATGAGCTATGGCTACACCTTC. Protein: CASSADMSYGYTF.

The V call is TRBV28, the J call TRBJ1-6; tentative D call: TRBD1 (6 bases). The V gene's germline CDR1 is MDHEN and CDR2 SYDVKM. Deletions cut 8 bases from V and 8 bases from J, with 13 bases between. The length of the CDR3 is 13 residues. This CDR3 is CASGWPGDSPLHF. CDR3 DNA sequence: TGTGCCAGCGGTTGGCCAGGGGATTCACCCCTCCACTTT.

The rearrangement uses TRBV9 and TRBJ2-2; 9 bases align to TRBD2. The V gene end was trimmed by 0 bases and the J gene end by 4 bases; junction bases not matched to a gene: 4. CDR3 length: 16 residues. The V gene's germline CDR1 is SGDLS and CDR2 YYNGEE. The CDR3 is CASSVVPSGATGELFF. In DNA form, the CDR3 reads TGTGCCAGCAGCGTAGTTCCTAGCGGGGCCACCGGGGAGCTGTTTTTT.

This chain uses TRBV11-3 with TRBJ2-2; TRBD2 matches 9 bases. Trimming took 1 base from V and 9 from J; bases not matched to a gene: 12. Germline CDR1 is SGHNT and CDR2 is YENEEA. The CDR3 is 17 residues long. The CDR3: CASSLGSSGKVARELFF. CDR3 DNA: TGTGCCAGCAGCTTAGGGTCTAGCGGGAAGGTCGCCAGGGAGCTGTTTTTT.

V is TRBV6-2 or TRBV6-3 and J is TRBJ2-7; the D is unclear. From germline, CDR1 is MNHEY and CDR2 SVGEGT. Trimming left V 3 bases short and J 2 bases short, with 11 bases between. The CDR3 loop spans 14 amino acids. CDR3 DNA sequence: TGTGCCAGCAGTTATCCGGATCATGCCTACGAGCAGTACTTC. Protein product: CASSYPDHAYEQYF.

In DNA form, the CDR3 reads TGCGCCAGCAGAGAAACTTCAGGGGAAAAACTGTTTTTT. This sequence encodes CASRETSGEKLFF. The chain employs TRBV4-1 and TRBJ1-4; D may be TRBD1 (5 bases). This CDR3 is 13 amino acids long. CDR1 and CDR2 from the germline V gene are MGHRA and YSYEKL. Trimming pared 6 bases from V and 8 bases from J, leaving 13 bases between.

The chain couples TRBV18 to TRBJ1-1; D gene uncertain. V lost 1 base, J lost 6 bases, and 6 bases lay in between. Germline V gene sequence: CDR1 KGHSH, CDR2 LQKENI. The CDR3 covers 12 residues. The CDR3 loop reads CASSPLSAEAFF. DNA for the CDR3: TGTGCCAGCTCACCACTCTCGGCTGAAGCTTTCTTT.

The V call is TRBV12-3 or TRBV12-4, the J call TRBJ1-1; D gene ambiguous. Between the trimmed V and J ends, which lost 5 bases and 8 bases, there was a span of 12 bases. The CDR3 is 12 amino acids. This chain's CDR3 is CASSPTGIEAFF. In DNA, the CDR3 is TGTGCCAGCAGTCCCACGGGGATAGAAGCTTTCTTT.

The chain uses TRBV5-1 and TRBJ2-5; TRBD2 agrees at 10 bases. Germline V gene sequence: CDR1 SGHRS, CDR2 YFSETQ. This CDR3 has 15 amino acids. V trimming: 3 bases; J trimming: 0 bases; junction bases outside the gene matches: 2. The CDR3 is CASSSGLADQETQYF. DNA for the CDR3: TGCGCCAGCAGCTCTGGACTAGCGGACCAAGAGACCCAGTACTTC.

The rearrangement uses TRBV28 and TRBJ2-1; the D gene could be TRBD1 or TRBD2 (5 bases each). V was cut by 4 bases and J by 3 bases, with 10 bases left in between. The CDR3 is made up of 14 amino acids. Per the germline V gene, CDR1 is MDHEN and CDR2 is SYDVKM. CDR3 nucleotide sequence: TGTGCCAGCAGTTGGGACGGCCTCTACAATGAGCAGTTCTTC. Encoded protein: CASSWDGLYNEQFF.

This chain connects TRBV12-5 to TRBJ1-2; tentative D call: TRBD1 (5 bases). CDR1 and CDR2 (germline): LGHNT, FRNRAP. This CDR3 comprises 16 residues. V was cut by 0 bases and J by 10 bases, with 21 bases left in between. Here the CDR3 DNA reads TGTGCTAGTGGTTTGGTACTATCCCGGCAGGGAGAGCACTACACCTTC. It yields the protein CASGLVLSRQGEHYTF.

The chain carries TRBV6-5 and TRBJ1-5; 8 bases are a match to TRBD1. The CDR3 extends over 14 amino acids. Germline CDR1 is MNHEY and CDR2 is SVGAGI. V shed 7 bases, J shed 6 bases, and the junction held 8 bases outside the gene matches. The DNA of the CDR3 is TGTGCCAGCAACCCGGACAGGGAGGCTCAGCCCCAGCATTTT. The encoded protein is CASNPDREAQPQHF.